This T cell receptor beta chain originates from a study of CD4 T cells in relation to SARS-CoV-2 and coronaviruses (dated by TCRdb to the early 2020s). In terms of the full investigation: The full convalescent cohort of 12 patients had a median age of roughly 38 years, ranging from roughly 21 to 72 years. A different, Illumina-based TCR-beta assay was used to sequence expansion assays from other donors in the study. The Adaptive Biotechnologies TCR-sequencing kit was used to sequence samples from a few pre-COVID donors and the naive versus memory experiments, whereas other data were Illumina-based. Among the approximately 12 convalescent patients, 8 males and 4 females were included, and two of the subjects were Hispanic. Memory CD4+ T cell crossreactivity between SARS-CoV-2 and common cold coronavirus spike proteins was assessed at the TCR clonotype level in the study. HLA restriction was mapped for shared crossreactive spike epitopes using patient-derived lymphoblastoid cell lines.

Study-wide findings and limitations: Compared with monoreactive clones, crossreactive clones had significantly weaker SARS-CoV-2-driven expansion, a result consistent with antigenic imprinting. Memory CD4+ clonotypes crossrecognizing SARS-CoV-2 and at least one common cold coronavirus spike were found in 55% to 75% of donors. Since the crossreactivity analysis centred on spike protein, crossreactivity against other viral proteins was not assessed. No donor contributed both pre-pandemic and post-infection samples, which limited tracing the source of pre-existing responses. The study was limited by small numbers of patients and tested TCRs. Naive versus memory sequencing indicated that memory recall responses, rather than primary responses primed during culture, are detected by the assay.

From the germline V gene, CDR1 is MDHEN and CDR2 is SYDVKM. V and J are truncated by 7 bases and 14 bases respectively, leaving an intervening sequence of 23 bases. The CDR3, from cysteine to phenylalanine, totals 13 residues. The only DNA kept is the CDR3, 39 bases in frame from the first base. On this clone: No cognate antigen has been identified for it. Base-call qualities are not available, and no considerably larger clone is one nucleotide away.

Naive and memory CD4+ T cells were separated from cryopreserved PBMCs by CD4 enrichment followed by EasySep naive CD4+ T cell enrichment. Ficoll-Paque PLUS gradient centrifugation was used to isolate PBMCs from leukapheresis product or whole blood. PBMCs were either used fresh in the expansion assay or cryopreserved at -140 degrees C. The QIAamp Micro DNA Kit was used to extract genomic DNA from the CD4+ T cells. Deep-resolution immunoSEQ TCR-beta sequencing was performed on DNA from uncultured naive and memory CD4+ T cells. Processing in the source paper ran as follows. During preprocessing, nonproductive sequences were discarded, as were any CDR3s that did not begin with C, did not end with F or W, or were shorter than 7 amino acids. Cultured and uncultured naive and memory CD4+ repertoires were searched for previously identified spike- and CEF-reactive CDR3s. Pairwise Levenshtein distance, computed with the stringdist R package after three terminal residues were trimmed from each end, was used as the measure of CDR3 homology. As stored in TCRdb, this immuneACCESS dataset retains in-frame rearrangements with V and J assigned. A fraction of the clones does not appear; measured against another copy, unresolved V genes explain less than half of the discrepancy, and the remainder lacks a known reason. The V and J calls and clone size are taken from that table; D and trimming were inferred from the DNA. This sample gives more than 30,000 clones in total; approximately 85% of them show up just once. The ten largest make up about 3.3% of the sample.

The receptor was isolated from an adult with COVID-19. The chain is made from TRBV28 and TRBJ1-2, with no confident D gene call. The sample was memory CD4+ T cells from PBMCs. The sample's cell subset or site, from its label and the paper: memory (non-naive) CD4+ T cells. The sequenced DNA is TGTGCCAGCACGACGAGTGTGGCTACTACTGAGACCTTC. Its translation reads: CASTTSVATTETF.